The rows below give T cell receptor beta chains drawn from one sample of a study of CD8 T cells in ankylosing spondylitis. TCRdb processed the 5' RACE reads anew with MiXCR; each CDR3 protein has one entry. Of more than 150,000 distinct CDR3 sequences in the sample, around 13% were seen once. Source material: blood, either unsorted or a sorted T cell fraction (not recorded which). These TCRs come from a male donor with ankylosing spondylitis or in good health (not recorded which). CDR3s include the opening cysteine and the closing phenylalanine or tryptophan. A D gene is named only where the DNA matches it firmly. Not all rows give a size; the values are once, few, many and, for expanded clones, a class.

J	V	D	size	DNA	CDR3
TRBJ2-5	TRBV25-1	NA	many	TGTGCCAGCAGTGAATTTACGGCGGCCGGAGAAGAGACCCAGTACTTC	CASSEFTAAGEETQYF
TRBJ1-2	TRBV29-1	TRBD1	few	TGCAGCGTCGGACAGGGTGAAAATGGCTACACCTTC	CSVGQGENGYTF
TRBJ1-3	TRBV4-2	NA	few	TGTGCCAGCAGCCAAGATAAAAGGGGAACTGGAAACACCATATATTTT	CASSQDKRGTGNTIYF
TRBJ1-2	TRBV29-1	NA	many	TGCAGCGTTGAAGATACTGACAGAGACCATGGCTACACCTTC	CSVEDTDRDHGYTF
TRBJ2-1	TRBV6-1	TRBD2	NA	TGTGCCAGCAGTACCCCCCGGACTAGCGGTTTTGGAGAGCAGTTCTTC	CASSTPRTSGFGEQFF
TRBJ1-1	TRBV7-9	NA	few	TGTGCCAGCCTCGGGGGACTGAACACTGAAGCTTTCTTT	CASLGGLNTEAFF
TRBJ2-1	TRBV10-2	TRBD2	few	TGCGCCAGCGGGGACCTGGGGGGGTACAATGAGCAGTTCTTC	CASGDLGGYNEQFF
TRBJ1-2	TRBV2	NA	few	TGTGCCAGCAGTGGGGACGACAGTCCCGGGGGGTATGGCTACACCTTC	CASSGDDSPGGYGYTF
TRBJ2-1	TRBV2	TRBD1	NA	TGTGCCAGCAGCCGGGTCAGGGGGCGCGATGAGCAGTTCTTC	CASSRVRGRDEQFF
TRBJ2-7	TRBV6-5	NA	NA	TGTGCCAGCAGTTACTCGGGGGGTTCCTACGAGCAGTACTTC	CASSYSGGSYEQYF
TRBJ1-1	TRBV5-1	NA	many	TGCGCCAGCAGCTTAGGACAGACTCCTATGAACACTGAAGCTTTCTTT	CASSLGQTPMNTEAFF
TRBJ2-7	TRBV4-1	TRBD1	NA	TGCGCCAGCAGTCCCTTTCAGGGGGCAGGGGACGAGCAGTACTTC	CASSPFQGAGDEQYF
TRBJ2-7	TRBV2	TRBD1	once	TGTGCCAGCAGTGAAGACCCCGGGACAGGGGACCACGAGCAGTACTTC	CASSEDPGTGDHEQYF
TRBJ2-3	TRBV19	TRBD2	NA	TGTGCCAGTAGAGCGGGGAGCACAGATACGCAGTATTTT	CASRAGSTDTQYF
TRBJ1-1	TRBV6-2/TRBV6-3	NA	few	TGTGCCAGCAGCCGCACGGAAGAAACCAACACTGAAGCTTTCTTT	CASSRTEETNTEAFF
TRBJ2-5	TRBV12-3/TRBV12-4	TRBD2	NA	TGTGCCAGCAGTTCGAGAAGGGAGGGGGAGACCCAGTACTTC	CASSSRREGETQYF
TRBJ1-2	TRBV12-3/TRBV12-4	NA	few	TGTGCCAGCAGTTTACCCGGGGTGGTAGGCTACACCTTC	CASSLPGVVGYTF
TRBJ1-2	TRBV12-3/TRBV12-4	NA	NA	TGTGCCAGCAGTCGGGCCCTCCTCAATGGCTACACCTTC	CASSRALLNGYTF
TRBJ2-5	TRBV3-1	TRBD2	few	TGTGCCAGCAGCCAGCAGACTAGCGGGGGAGGGGGGACCCAGTACTTC	CASSQQTSGGGGTQYF
TRBJ2-7	TRBV4-1	NA	few	TGCGCCAGCAGCGATCTAGCACCGAGCTCCTACGAGCAGTACTTC	CASSDLAPSSYEQYF
TRBJ2-1	TRBV12-3/TRBV12-4	TRBD2	many	TGTGCCAGCAGTTTCCCGGGTATTAGCGGGAGGGCGAATGAGCAGTTCTTC	CASSFPGISGRANEQFF
TRBJ2-7	TRBV11-2	NA	NA	TGTGCCAGCAGCTTCGGCGGGCTTAGCTCCTACAATGAGCAGTACTTC	CASSFGGLSSYNEQYF
TRBJ2-3	TRBV7-9	NA	few	TGTGCCAGCAGCCATGGACTAATGGGCACAGATACGCAGTATTTT	CASSHGLMGTDTQYF
TRBJ2-2	TRBV6-1	TRBD1	few	TGTGCCAGCGGAACAGGGGGCCTCTACACCGGGGAGCTGTTTTTT	CASGTGGLYTGELFF
TRBJ2-5	TRBV13	NA	NA	TGTGCCAGCAGCTCCGACAGACAAGAGACCCAGTACTTC	CASSSDRQETQYF
TRBJ1-1	TRBV29-1	TRBD1	NA	TGCAGCGTTACGACTTCGGGACAGGGGTTCACTGAAGCTTTCTTT	CSVTTSGQGFTEAFF
TRBJ2-7	TRBV12-3/TRBV12-4	NA	NA	TGTGCCAGCAGTCCAGGGGACCCCTACGAGCAGTACTTC	CASSPGDPYEQYF
TRBJ2-1	TRBV5-5	NA	few	TGTGCCAGCAGCACCGTCATCAATGAGCAGTTCTTC	CASSTVINEQFF
TRBJ2-3	TRBV7-8	NA	NA	TGTGCCAGCGGCCCGGGGCTTACAGATACGCAGTATTTT	CASGPGLTDTQYF
TRBJ1-4	TRBV6-5	TRBD1	NA	TGTGCCAGCAGTTACGCGGGACAGTCTAATGAAAAACTGTTTTTT	CASSYAGQSNEKLFF
TRBJ2-2	TRBV12-3/TRBV12-4	NA	few	TGTGCCAGCAGTTTTTCAAGGGGCCACACCGGGGAGCTGTTTTTT	CASSFSRGHTGELFF
TRBJ1-4	TRBV5-5	TRBD1	NA	TGTGCCAGCAGCTTTGGACAGGGACAGGAAAAACTGTTTTTT	CASSFGQGQEKLFF
TRBJ2-2	TRBV10-3	NA	few	TGTGCCAGCTTCGGGACGGATACCACCGGGGAGCTGTTTTTT	CASFGTDTTGELFF
TRBJ1-2	TRBV7-9	NA	few	TGTGCCAGCAGCGAGGGGGGGCCCTTAAACTATGGCTACACCTTC	CASSEGGPLNYGYTF
TRBJ2-7	TRBV7-2	NA	few	TGTGCCAGCAGCCACCGGGGGACCCCTCCGCCCGAGCAGTACTTC	CASSHRGTPPPEQYF
TRBJ2-4	TRBV2	NA	many	TGTGCCAGCAGTGACGGGAACTTC	CASSDGNF
TRBJ2-2	TRBV25-1	NA	NA	TGTGCCAGCACCATAGGGGGGGAAGGGGAGCTGTTTTTT	CASTIGGEGELFF
TRBJ2-5	TRBV27	TRBD2	many	TGTGCCAGCAGTTTGGGGACTAGCGGTAAAGAGACCCAGTACTTC	CASSLGTSGKETQYF
TRBJ2-1	TRBV3-1	TRBD2	NA	TGTGCCAGCAGCTCCCGTTTAGCGGGAAACTACAATGAGCAGTTCTTC	CASSSRLAGNYNEQFF